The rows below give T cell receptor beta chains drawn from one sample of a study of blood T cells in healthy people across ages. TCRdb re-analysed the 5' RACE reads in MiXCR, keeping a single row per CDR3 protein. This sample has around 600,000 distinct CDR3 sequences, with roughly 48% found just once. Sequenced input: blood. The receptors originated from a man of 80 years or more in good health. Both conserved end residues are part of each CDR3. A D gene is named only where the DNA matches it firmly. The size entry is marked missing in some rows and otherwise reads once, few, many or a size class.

CASRPRTGVGGYGYTF,TGTGCCAGCAGACCGAGGACAGGGGTTGGAGGTTATGGCTACACCTTC,TRBV6-5,TRBJ1-2,TRBD1,many,16
CAWSPGLAVYEQYF,TGTGCCTGGAGCCCGGGACTAGCGGTCTACGAGCAGTACTTC,TRBV30,TRBJ2-7,TRBD2,once,14
CASSLNSGSSYNEQFF,TGCGCCAGCAGCTTGAATAGCGGGAGCTCCTACAATGAGCAGTTCTTC,TRBV5-1,TRBJ2-1,TRBD2,.,16
CASSPKLQGPFYNEQFF,TGTGCCAGCAGCCCAAAACTCCAGGGGCCCTTCTACAATGAGCAGTTCTTC,TRBV7-9,TRBJ2-1,.,.,17
CASRRRLAGGATDTQYF,TGTGCCAGCAGACGCCGACTAGCGGGTGGGGCCACAGATACGCAGTATTTT,TRBV6-5,TRBJ2-3,TRBD2,many,17
CASSESTYSYEQYF,TGTGCCAGCAGTGAATCGACCTACTCCTACGAGCAGTACTTC,TRBV2,TRBJ2-7,.,.,14
CASSSIGERTEAFF,TGTGCCAGCAGTTCCATAGGAGAGAGGACTGAAGCTTTCTTT,TRBV12-3/TRBV12-4,TRBJ1-1,.,.,14
CASSYGRGASSSYNSPLHF,TGTGCCAGCAGTTACGGGCGGGGAGCCTCAAGCTCCTATAATTCACCCCTCCACTTT,TRBV6-5,TRBJ1-6,.,many,19
CASSQDYEQYF,TGTGCCAGCAGCCAAGACTACGAGCAGTACTTC,TRBV3-1,TRBJ2-7,.,many,11
CASSLDGEKADTQYF,TGTGCCAGCAGCTTAGACGGGGAGAAAGCAGATACGCAGTATTTT,TRBV7-9,TRBJ2-3,.,.,15
CASSLRANSGSDTQYF,TGTGCCAGCAGCTTAAGGGCGAATAGCGGGAGCGATACGCAGTATTTT,TRBV7-9,TRBJ2-3,TRBD2,many,16
CASSPAIAGGPEQYF,TGTGCCAGCAGCCCAGCCATAGCGGGAGGGCCGGAGCAGTACTTC,TRBV14,TRBJ2-7,TRBD2,.,15
CASSVEGWNNEQFF,TGCGCCAGCAGCGTGGAGGGTTGGAATAATGAGCAGTTCTTC,TRBV5-1,TRBJ2-1,.,.,14
CASSNSNQETQYF,TGTGCCAGCAGTAACTCGAACCAAGAGACCCAGTACTTC,TRBV12-3/TRBV12-4,TRBJ2-5,.,.,13
CASSTGDSRYNEQFF,TGTGCCAGCAGTACGGGGGACTCACGATACAATGAGCAGTTCTTC,TRBV28,TRBJ2-1,.,.,15
CASSQGTGKQPQHF,TGTGCCAGCAGCCAAGGGACAGGAAAGCAGCCCCAGCATTTT,TRBV3-1,TRBJ1-5,TRBD1,few,14
CASSLNLGGYGEQYF,TGTGCCAGCAGCTTAAATCTCGGAGGATATGGCGAGCAGTACTTC,TRBV7-3,TRBJ2-7,.,few,15
CAISAYGGAEKETQYF,TGTGCCATCAGTGCCTACGGGGGGGCGGAGAAAGAGACCCAGTACTTC,TRBV10-3,TRBJ2-5,TRBD2,few,16
CASSFTDTLLRGQYF,TGTGCCAGCAGTTTCACCGACACGCTCCTACGAGGGCAGTACTTC,TRBV12-3/TRBV12-4,TRBJ2-7,.,.,15
CASSVGASGFEQYF,TGTGCCAGCAGCGTAGGGGCTAGCGGGTTCGAGCAGTACTTC,TRBV9,TRBJ2-7,TRBD2,few,14
CAISESEPRAVHEQYF,TGTGCCATCAGTGAGTCGGAGCCCAGGGCGGTACACGAGCAGTACTTC,TRBV10-3,TRBJ2-7,.,.,16
CASGLLAYEQYF,TGTGCTAGTGGTTTGTTGGCCTACGAGCAGTACTTC,TRBV12-5,TRBJ2-7,.,.,12
CAAGSHNEQFF,TGTGCTGCAGGGTCCCACAATGAGCAGTTCTTC,TRBV7-7,TRBJ2-1,.,few,11
CASSQDKTVGYEQYF,TGCGCCAGCAGCCAAGATAAGACAGTAGGGTACGAGCAGTACTTC,TRBV4-3,TRBJ2-7,.,once,15
CSVDRDGSYEQYF,TGCAGCGTTGACCGGGACGGATCCTACGAGCAGTACTTC,TRBV29-1,TRBJ2-7,.,few,13
CATSGVNSPSGSDTQYF,TGTGCCACCAGCGGAGTCAACAGTCCTAGCGGGAGCGATACGCAGTATTTT,TRBV15,TRBJ2-3,TRBD2,.,17
CASGGGTTDTQYF,TGTGCCAGCGGGGGCGGGACCACAGATACGCAGTATTTT,TRBV12-3/TRBV12-4,TRBJ2-3,.,.,13
CASSLVRNSYEQYF,TGTGCCAGCAGCTTAGTCAGAAATTCCTACGAGCAGTACTTC,TRBV7-2,TRBJ2-7,.,.,14
CASSLMYNEQFF,TGTGCCAGCAGCTTAATGTACAATGAGCAGTTCTTC,TRBV7-9,TRBJ2-1,.,few,12
CASSLGIQKLFF,TGTGCCAGCAGCTTAGGCATTCAAAAACTGTTTTTT,TRBV11-2,TRBJ1-4,.,.,12
CSVRPLGAGSSNEQFF,TGCAGCGTCCGTCCCTTAGGAGCGGGGTCCTCCAATGAGCAGTTCTTC,TRBV29-1,TRBJ2-1,TRBD2,.,16
CASSLERGQVAGYTF,TGTGCCAGCAGCTTAGAGAGAGGACAGGTGGCTGGCTACACCTTC,TRBV7-8,TRBJ1-2,TRBD1,.,15
CASSLDPGRNSYNEQFF,TGCGCCAGCAGCCTGGATCCAGGGAGAAACTCCTACAATGAGCAGTTCTTC,TRBV4-1,TRBJ2-1,.,few,17
CASSPLGHNQETQYF,TGTGCCAGCTCACCACTTGGACACAACCAAGAGACCCAGTACTTC,TRBV18,TRBJ2-5,.,.,15
CASSLGATSGGNEQFF,TGTGCCAGCAGCCTAGGAGCGACTAGTGGGGGGAATGAGCAGTTCTTC,TRBV7-2,TRBJ2-1,.,few,16
CSVPSGGVEETQYF,TGCAGTGTGCCTAGCGGGGGGGTCGAGGAGACCCAGTACTTC,TRBV20-1,TRBJ2-5,TRBD2,.,14
CASSVDRGRSYTGELFF,TGTGCCAGCAGCGTTGACAGGGGAAGATCGTACACCGGGGAGCTGTTTTTT,TRBV2,TRBJ2-2,TRBD1,few,17
CSAKTGHEQYF,TGCAGTGCCAAGACAGGGCACGAGCAGTACTTC,TRBV20-1,TRBJ2-7,TRBD1,.,11
CAISESGLGANVLTF,TGTGCCATCAGTGAGTCAGGCTTAGGGGCCAACGTCCTGACTTTC,TRBV10-3,TRBJ2-6,.,.,15
CATSPGGWEQYF,TGTGCCACCAGTCCCGGGGGCTGGGAGCAGTACTTC,TRBV24-1,TRBJ2-5,.,few,12
CASSFSTSYEQYF,TGTGCCAGCAGTTTCTCTACCTCCTACGAGCAGTACTTC,TRBV7-6,TRBJ2-7,.,once,13